Included here is one TCR beta chain sequence, with context. What it binds is unknown. Noted time point: week 5, during vaccination. Every single dose of the vaccine, 300 ug of mutant IDH1 20-mer peptide, came with topical imiquimod. Germline CDR1 and CDR2: LNHDA and SQIVND (reference sequence). This CDR3 spans 17 amino acids. The V end lost 3 bases, the J end lost 1 base, and 16 bases lay between the germline ends. The data are from a study of a mutant IDH1 vaccine in newly diagnosed glioma. Generated by immunoSEQ multiplex PCR, the TCRdb table keeps only in-frame clones and is missing some. There are about 42,000 clones in the sample; 75% to 90% occur only once, and over 1.5% lies in the top ten.

This TCR was recovered from a man aged 35 to 55 with glioma. The V call is TRBV19, the J call TRBJ1-5; a weak D match, TRBD1 (5 bases). This specimen was PBMCs, taken from a glioma patient whose treatment included an IDH1 peptide vaccine. Here the CDR3 DNA reads TGTGCCAGTAGTATCGGGTGGAGGGGTCCCAGCAATCAGCCCCAGCATTTT. Translated: CASSIGWRGPSNQPQHF.